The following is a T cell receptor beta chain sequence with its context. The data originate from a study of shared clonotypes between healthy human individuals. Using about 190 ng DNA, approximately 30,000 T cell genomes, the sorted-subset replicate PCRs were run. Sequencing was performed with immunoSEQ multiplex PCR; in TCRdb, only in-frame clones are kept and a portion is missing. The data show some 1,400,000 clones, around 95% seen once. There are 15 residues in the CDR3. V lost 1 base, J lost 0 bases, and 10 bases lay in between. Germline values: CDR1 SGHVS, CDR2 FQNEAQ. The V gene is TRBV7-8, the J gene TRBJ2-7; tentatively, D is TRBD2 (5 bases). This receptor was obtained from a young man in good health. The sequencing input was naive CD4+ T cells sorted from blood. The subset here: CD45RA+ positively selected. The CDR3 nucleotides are TGTGCCAGCAGCTTAGAAGCCGGGATCTCCTACGAGCAGTACTTC. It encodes CASSLEAGISYEQYF.